The entry that follows covers one TCR beta chain sequence. This sample is drawn from a study of control samples from healthy donors and cancer patients. Libraries were prepared by immunoSEQ multiplex PCR; TCRdb keeps only in-frame clonotypes and omits some of them. The sample shows some 140,000 clones, 88% of them seen only once. Sequenced material: blood. The receptor's source is a woman in her 30s in good health.

CDR3 DNA sequence: TGTGCCAGCTCACCAGCCGGGACAGCTTACGAGCAGTACTTC. Protein product: CASSPAGTAYEQYF. This chain connects TRBV18 to TRBJ2-7, with 7 bases fitting TRBD1. V dropped 2 bases and J dropped 4; count of bases not matched to a gene: 5. The CDR3 covers 14 residues. CDR1 is KGHSH and CDR2 is LQKENI in the germline V gene.